The next 21 T cell receptor beta chains were all read from a single sample in a study of cytomegalovirus exposure and HLA in healthy donors. Primers included in the PCR were 60 Vbeta and 13 Jbeta primers. Clones were sequenced by immunoSEQ multiplex PCR, and TCRdb holds only the in-frame ones, with some missing. The data hold 100,000 to 150,000 clones, with roughly 74% observed a single time. The sequenced sample consisted of PBMCs. All receptors derive from a male donor in good health and CMV-seronegative.

The CDR3 is CATSRDWGDEQYF. The CDR3 bases are TGTGCCACCAGCAGAGATTGGGGGGACGAGCAGTACTTC. The genes are TRBV15 and TRBJ2-7; D possibly corresponds to TRBD2 (6 bases). Germline V CDR1 and CDR2: LNHNV, YYDKDF (reference sequence). Trimming removed 0 bases from V and 5 bases from J, with 8 bases in between. This CDR3 is built from 13 residues.

The chain employs TRBV14 and TRBJ1-1; D not certain. The V and J ends lost 4 bases and 0 bases respectively, with 12 bases between them. The germline V gene has CDR1 SGHDN and CDR2 FVKESK. The CDR3 loop spans 15 amino acids. Here the CDR3 reads CASSPLTVMNTEAFF. The CDR3 region has the DNA TGTGCCAGCAGCCCCCTTACGGTTATGAACACTGAAGCTTTCTTT.

The chain recombines TRBV11-2 with TRBJ1-5; 9 nucleotides match TRBD1. CDR3 length: 15 amino acids. The junction had 6 bases not matched to a gene; V was cut back by 5 bases and J by 4 bases. Germline values: CDR1 SGHAT, CDR2 FQNNGV. The CDR3 reads CASSQDRGTNQPQHF. CDR3 coding DNA: TGTGCCAGCAGCCAGGACAGGGGAACGAATCAGCCCCAGCATTTT.

The rearrangement links TRBV2 to TRBJ2-1; D might be TRBD2 (6 bases). Germline values: CDR1 SNHLY, CDR2 FYNNEI. CDR3 size: 15 residues. The V gene lost 5 bases and the J gene lost 0 bases, with 11 bases spanning the gap. The CDR3 DNA is TGTGCCAGCAGTCTCCTAGCGCTCTCCTACAATGAGCAGTTCTTC. This codes for CASSLLALSYNEQFF.

This clone has a handful of counts. The chain joins TRBV28 to TRBJ2-3, with 10 nucleotides matching TRBD2. J lost 0 bases, V lost 9 bases, and 12 bases had no gene match. Germline V gene lookup returns CDR1 MDHEN and CDR2 SYDVKM. The CDR3 runs to 17 residues. CDR3 amino acids: CARDRTSGKTSTDTQYF. As DNA, the CDR3 is TGTGCCAGAGACAGGACTAGCGGTAAAACTAGCACAGATACGCAGTATTTT.

J is TRBJ2-7 and V is TRBV5-1, with 8 bases identical to TRBD1. The CDR3 runs 16 residues. Germline loops: CDR1 SGHRS, CDR2 YFSETQ. Trimming took 0 bases from V and 0 from J; bases not matched to a gene: 5. The CDR3 spells CASSLGGTGYSYEQYF. CDR3 nucleotide sequence: TGCGCCAGCAGCTTGGGGGGGACAGGTTACTCCTACGAGCAGTACTTC.

This sequence joins TRBV27 and TRBJ1-2; 7 bases line up with TRBD1. In germline, CDR1 is MNHEY, CDR2 SMNVEV (reference sequence). The CDR3 sequence is 14 residues long. V was pared by 2 bases and J by 6 bases, with 6 bases of the junction left unmatched. The CDR3 DNA reads as TGTGCCAGCAGTTTAGTTCGGGACAGTCATGGCTACACCTTC. Translation: CASSLVRDSHGYTF.

This sequence joins TRBV7-2 and TRBJ1-2; D gene ambiguous. Germline CDR1 is SGHTA and CDR2 is FQGNSA. The CDR3 spans 14 residues. V shed 4 bases and J shed 7 bases, with 16 bases lying between them. CDR3 amino acids: CASSSLTGVGGYTF. CDR3 in DNA: TGTGCCAGCAGCTCATTGACCGGGGTGGGTGGCTACACCTTC.

This chain joins TRBV6-1 and TRBJ1-1; unclear D gene. Trimming left V 3 bases short and J 6 bases short, with 14 bases between. In germline, CDR1 is MNHNS, CDR2 SASEGT. The CDR3 spans 14 residues. The CDR3 DNA reads as TGTGCCAGCAGTGAGATTCACGGTCTCGCTGAAGCTTTCTTT. Translating gives CASSEIHGLAEAFF.

V usage is TRBV7-2 and J usage is TRBJ2-3; D unclear. CDR3 size: 16 residues. The germline gives CDR1 SGHTA, CDR2 FQGNSA. The V end was cut by 1 base, the J end by 0 bases, with 11 bases between. CDR3 coding DNA: TGTGCCAGCAGCTTAGATCCCCTCAGAAGCACAGATACGCAGTATTTT. Translated, it gives CASSLDPLRSTDTQYF.

The chain links TRBV19 to TRBJ2-7, with D possibly being TRBD2 (6 bases). The germline V gene encodes CDR1 LNHDA and CDR2 SQIVND (reference sequence). The CDR3 consists of 14 residues. CDR3: CATQTTGTLGEQYF. CDR3 DNA sequence: TGTGCAACCCAAACCACCGGGACTCTGGGCGAGCAGTACTTC. Full variable domain (rest looked up from reference TRBV19 and TRBJ2-7): DGGITQSPKYLFRKEGQNVTLSCEQNLNHDAMYWYRQDPGQGLRLIYYSQIVNDFQKGDIAEGYSVSREKKESFPLTVTSAQKNPTAFYLCATQTTGTLGEQYFGPGTRLTVT.

As for this clone: Other nucleotide sequences from this sample produce the same CDR3. The chain employs TRBV2 and TRBJ2-2; 7 positions match TRBD1. Per germline, CDR1 SNHLY and CDR2 FYNNEI. After removal of 6 bases from V and 0 bases from J, the junction contained 1 base not matched to a gene. CDR3 length: 14 residues. The CDR3: CASRGTANTGELFF. CDR3 in DNA: TGTGCCAGCAGGGGGACAGCGAACACCGGGGAGCTGTTTTTT.

In its sample, this clone was seen a few times. The rearrangement links TRBV4-3 to TRBJ1-1, with D maybe TRBD1 (5 bases). Between the trimmed V and J ends, which lost 1 base and 0 bases, there was a span of 9 bases. The germline gives CDR1 LGHNA, CDR2 YSLEER. The CDR3 is made up of 15 amino acids. Here the CDR3 reads CASSQGVRVNTEAFF. The DNA for the CDR3 is TGCGCCAGCAGCCAAGGTGTCAGGGTGAACACTGAAGCTTTCTTT.

This clone was detected only a few times. The chain employs TRBV4-3 and TRBJ1-1, with TRBD1 identical over 9 bases. The CDR3 contains 15 residues. The V gene's germline CDR1 is LGHNA and CDR2 YSLEER. J lost 5 bases, V lost 1 base, and 5 bases had no gene match. CDR3 loop: CASSQVRTGDTEAFF. DNA of the CDR3: TGCGCCAGCAGCCAAGTTAGGACAGGGGATACTGAAGCTTTCTTT.

The genes are TRBV7-6 and TRBJ2-1; 7 bases fit TRBD2. CDR1 is SGHVS and CDR2 is FNYEAQ in the germline V gene. Trimming removed 1 base from V and 5 bases from J; junction bases left unmatched: 8. The CDR3 spans 16 residues. The CDR3 spells CASSLVGGGGHNEQFF. The CDR3 region has the DNA TGTGCCAGCAGCTTAGTTGGCGGGGGAGGGCACAATGAGCAGTTCTTC.

The rearrangement joins TRBV4-1 to TRBJ1-1, with D possibly TRBD1 on 6 matching bases. This CDR3 has 15 amino acids. Germline assignment: CDR1 MGHRA and CDR2 YSYEKL. V lost 4 bases, J lost 0 bases, and 12 bases lay in between. CDR3 nucleotides: TGCGCCAGCAGCCCGTTGGGGGCACTGAACACTGAAGCTTTCTTT. It codes for CASSPLGALNTEAFF.

The rearrangement uses TRBV6-5 and TRBJ1-1; TRBD1 agrees at 9 bases. This CDR3 spans 16 amino acids. CDR1 is MNHEY and CDR2 is SVGAGI in the germline V gene. Trimming cost V 4 bases and J 0 bases; bases outside gene matches: 6. CDR3: CASSWDRAKMNTEAFF. The CDR3 DNA reads as TGTGCCAGCAGTTGGGACAGGGCCAAAATGAACACTGAAGCTTTCTTT.

The chain carries TRBV9 and TRBJ2-7; 7 bases align to TRBD2. J was trimmed by 3 bases and V by 0 bases; bases with no gene match: 3. The V gene's germline CDR1 is SGDLS and CDR2 YYNGEE. This CDR3 region has 14 residues. The CDR3 loop reads CASSVGGGVYEQYF. For the CDR3, the DNA is TGTGCCAGCAGCGTAGGGGGAGGGGTCTACGAGCAGTACTTC.

The V call is TRBV4-3, the J call TRBJ2-7; a possible D gene is TRBD1 (6 bases). Trimming left V 4 bases short and J 2 bases short, with 12 bases between. The germline V gene encodes CDR1 LGHNA and CDR2 YSLEER. This CDR3 contains 14 residues. The CDR3 coding sequence is TGCGCCAGCAGCCCGACAGGTCCTGCCTACGAGCAGTACTTC. Its protein is CASSPTGPAYEQYF.

This chain connects TRBV5-1 to TRBJ2-1; D is ambiguous. From germline, CDR1 is SGHRS and CDR2 YFSETQ. The CDR3 covers 15 residues. V lost 4 bases and J 2 bases, leaving 13 bases between the germline ends. The CDR3 region is CASSPGWLTYNEQFF. The DNA for the CDR3 is TGCGCCAGCAGCCCCGGGTGGCTGACCTACAATGAGCAGTTCTTC.

This chain links TRBV4-2 with TRBJ2-2; 10 nucleotides agree with TRBD2. Germline lookup yields CDR1 LGHNA and CDR2 YNFKEQ. This CDR3 region has 18 residues. J was trimmed by 3 bases and V by 4 bases; bases with no gene match: 11. The CDR3 region is CASSPIIGLADYTGELFF. For the CDR3, the DNA is TGTGCCAGCAGCCCAATAATAGGACTAGCGGACTACACCGGGGAGCTGTTTTTT.